Listed below are T cell receptor beta chains from one sample, sequenced in a study of response to subunit inactivated influenza vaccine. TCRdb processed the RT-PCR reads anew with MiXCR; each CDR3 protein has one entry. This sample has about 500,000 distinct CDR3 sequences, with 6% to 9% found just once. The input for sequencing was PBMCs from blood, taken about 24 months after vaccination. These receptor sequences come from a man between 50 and 69 years old who received an inactivated influenza vaccine. Both conserved end residues are part of each CDR3. A D gene is named only where the DNA matches it firmly. Some rows mark clone size as missing; the rest say once, few, many or name a class of expanded clone.

j_call | d_call | clone_size | v_call | cdr3_aa | cdr3_nt
TRBJ1-4 | - | few | TRBV2 | CARGGRNEKLFF | TGTGCCAGGGGGGGGCGTAATGAAAAACTGTTTTTT
TRBJ2-5 | - | few | TRBV21-1 | CASSSRFFGQGETQYF | TGTGCCAGCAGCTCGCGATTTTTTGGACAGGGCGAGACCCAGTACTTC
TRBJ2-5 | - | few | TRBV29-1 | CSVEGGLQETQYF | TGCAGCGTTGAAGGGGGACTGCAAGAGACCCAGTACTTC
TRBJ2-2 | - | few | TRBV5-4 | CASSFRAAGTGELFF | TGTGCCAGCAGTTTCCGAGCTGCGGGCACCGGGGAGCTGTTTTTT
TRBJ2-3 | TRBD2 | - | TRBV15 | CATSRGRSPTSGSEDTQYF | TGTGCCACCAGCAGAGGGCGGAGCCCGACTAGCGGGAGTGAAGATACGCAGTATTTT
TRBJ2-7 | - | - | TRBV20-1 | CSAAGPDSPYEQYF | TGCAGTGCTGCGGGGCCTGACAGCCCTTACGAGCAGTACTTC
TRBJ2-3 | TRBD2 | few | TRBV27 | CASSPGLMRSGGITDTQYF | TGTGCCAGCAGTCCGGGACTTATGAGATCGGGAGGAATCACAGATACGCAGTATTTT
TRBJ2-3 | - | - | TRBV7-2 | CASSWDRRIARDTQYF | TGTGCCAGCAGCTGGGATCGCCGGATTGCCCGAGATACGCAGTATTTT
TRBJ2-2 | - | few | TRBV4-1 | CASSQVRDTRGGTGELFF | TGCGCCAGCAGCCAAGTTCGGGACACAAGGGGGGGAACCGGGGAGCTGTTTTTT
TRBJ1-5 | - | - | TRBV12-3/TRBV12-4 | CASSRSESNQPQHF | TGTGCCAGCAGCCGGTCGGAGAGCAATCAGCCCCAGCATTTT
TRBJ2-7 | - | few | TRBV28 | CASSPTPEWGSSYEQYF | TGTGCCAGCAGCCCAACCCCCGAATGGGGTAGCTCCTACGAGCAGTACTTC
TRBJ1-3 | - | - | TRBV12-3/TRBV12-4 | CASSLAGAGGNTIYF | TGTGCCAGCAGTTTAGCAGGGGCTGGTGGAAACACCATATATTTT
TRBJ2-2 | - | - | TRBV10-3 | CAISEGVRELFF | TGTGCCATCAGTGAGGGGGTTAGGGAGCTGTTTTTT
TRBJ2-1 | - | once | TRBV4-1 | CASSLLKVGLGDDEQFF | TGCGCCAGCAGCCTCCTAAAGGTGGGACTGGGAGACGATGAGCAGTTCTTC
TRBJ2-1 | TRBD1 | - | TRBV20-1 | CSAMGQGNFYNEQFF | TGCAGTGCCATGGGACAGGGCAACTTCTACAATGAGCAGTTCTTC
TRBJ2-6 | - | few | TRBV12-3/TRBV12-4 | CASKIGANVLTF | TGTGCCAGCAAAATTGGGGCCAACGTCCTGACTTTC
TRBJ1-6 | - | many | TRBV28 | CASTLGPGRPSWPSPLHF | TGTGCCAGCACCCTAGGACCGGGACGGCCAAGTTGGCCCTCACCCCTCCACTTT